Following are 20 T cell receptor beta chains from one sample sequenced in a study of a mutant IDH1 vaccine in newly diagnosed glioma. Clones were read by immunoSEQ multiplex PCR, and TCRdb kept only the in-frame ones, dropping some. The table includes around 56,000 clones, more than 90% detected once. This sample's time point: baseline, week 1 (first vaccination visit). The sample's treatment: pre-vaccination baseline after standard-of-care therapy. Sequenced here: PBMCs, sampled from a glioma patient treated with radiotherapy, temozolomide or both. The receptors were sampled from a man aged 45-65 years with glioma.

The chain carries TRBV18 and TRBJ1-1; 7 bases match TRBD1. Trimming took 6 bases from V and 0 from J; bases not matched to a gene: 4. The CDR3 sequence is 14 residues long. Per the germline V gene, CDR1 is KGHSH and CDR2 is LQKENI. The DNA of the CDR3 is TGTGCCAGCTCCGGAGGGGGCCTGAACACTGAAGCTTTCTTT. This gives the protein CASSGGGLNTEAFF.

This clone was seen only once. The V gene is TRBV5-1, the J gene TRBJ2-7; D perhaps matches TRBD1 (6 bases). V lost 5 bases, J lost 2 bases, and 14 bases lay in between. This CDR3 is built from 14 residues. Germline CDR1 reads SGHRS; CDR2 reads YFSETQ. The CDR3 DNA reads TGCGCCAGCAGGACACAGGGTTCCCCCTACGAGCAGTACTTC. Translating gives CASRTQGSPYEQYF.

This chain links TRBV6-5 with TRBJ2-5, with TRBD2 matching 9 bases. V shed 2 bases, J shed 1 base, and the junction held 2 bases outside the gene matches. CDR1 is MNHEY, CDR2 SVGAGI, per germline. The CDR3 has 15 amino acids. The CDR3 reads CASSYAGGRQETQYF. The CDR3 DNA sequence: TGTGCCAGCAGTTACGCGGGGGGGCGCCAAGAGACCCAGTACTTC.

The rearrangement uses TRBV9 and TRBJ2-7, with 9 nucleotides matching TRBD1. The J segment lost 6 bases and the V segment lost 2 bases, leaving 6 bases of the junction unmatched. The CDR3 is 14 amino acids. CDR1 and CDR2 (germline): SGDLS, YYNGEE. The CDR3 DNA reads as TGTGCCAGCAGCGTCATGGGACAGGGCCTCGAGCAGTACTTC. Translated, it gives CASSVMGQGLEQYF.

The V and J genes are TRBV13 and TRBJ1-5, with TRBD1 as a possible D gene (5 bases). The V end lost 0 bases, the J end lost 6 bases, and 12 bases lay between the germline ends. The CDR3 totals 15 residues. From germline, CDR1 is PRHDT and CDR2 FYEKMQ (reference sequence). The CDR3 coding sequence is TGTGCCAGCAGCTTAGGAGACAGTTCGGGTCAGCCCCAGCATTTT. Translating it yields CASSLGDSSGQPQHF.

The count of this clone is one. The V and J genes are TRBV7-2 and TRBJ2-5; D is perhaps TRBD1 (5 bases). Looked up from germline, CDR1 is SGHTA and CDR2 is FQGNSA. Trimming removed 5 bases from V and 0 bases from J, with 10 bases in between. The CDR3 covers 14 residues. CDR3 DNA sequence: TGTGCCAGCAGCCTACCAGGGTACCAAGAGACCCAGTACTTC. Amino acids: CASSLPGYQETQYF.

This chain uses TRBV7-2 with TRBJ2-5, with 10 positions matching TRBD2. The CDR3 sequence is 16 residues long. The trim removed 0 bases at V and 2 bases at J, leaving 3 bases unmatched. Germline-derived CDR1 and CDR2 are SGHTA and FQGNSA. The CDR3 nucleotides are TGTGCCAGCAGCTTAGCGGCTAGCGGGGGTCAAGAGACCCAGTACTTC. This encodes CASSLAASGGQETQYF.

The chain carries TRBV19 and TRBJ2-3; 10 bases are shared with TRBD2. The CDR3 length is 16 residues. The trim removed 8 bases at V and 0 bases at J, leaving 8 bases unmatched. Germline assignment: CDR1 LNHDA and CDR2 SQIVND (reference sequence). CDR3 residues: CASRLQTSGSTDTQYF. CDR3 sequence (DNA): TGTGCCAGTCGGTTACAGACTAGCGGGAGCACAGATACGCAGTATTTT.

The CDR3 sequence is CASSPAGGMGYGYTF. The CDR3 DNA is TGTGCCAGCAGCCCCGCCGGGGGTATGGGCTATGGCTACACCTTC. The rearrangement joins TRBV7-9 to TRBJ1-2; D is perhaps TRBD1 (5 bases). CDR1 is SEHNR, CDR2 FQNEAQ, per germline (reference sequence). The ends were cut back, 5 bases at V and 4 bases at J, with 17 bases in the middle. This CDR3 has 15 amino acids.

The chain recombines TRBV18 with TRBJ2-7; no reliable D call. Germline V CDR1 and CDR2: KGHSH, LQKENI. This CDR3 is 14 amino acids long. Trimming took off 2 bases at V and 1 base at J, with 9 bases between the two ends. This CDR3 reads CASSPVGLSYEQYF. In DNA, the CDR3 is TGTGCCAGCTCACCAGTGGGTTTGTCCTACGAGCAGTACTTC.

The V call is TRBV6-5, the J call TRBJ2-1, with 8 bases aligning to TRBD2. The V gene's germline CDR1 is MNHEY and CDR2 SVGAGI. J was trimmed by 8 bases and V by 6 bases; bases with no gene match: 15. The CDR3 contains 16 residues. CDR3 coding DNA: TGTGCCAGCAGGTACGCTGTAGCGGGGCGCAAGGATGAGCAGTTCTTC. Amino acid sequence: CASRYAVAGRKDEQFF.

This clone has more than one count but fewer than ten. The genes are TRBV15 and TRBJ1-4, with a possible D match to TRBD1 (6 bases). Germline CDR1 is LNHNV and CDR2 is YYDKDF (reference sequence). V lost 0 bases and J 5 bases, leaving 16 bases between the germline ends. The CDR3 contains 17 residues. As DNA, the CDR3 is TGTGCCACCAGCAGAGATAGGGGGGCGATCGGGAATGAAAAACTGTTTTTT. It translates to CATSRDRGAIGNEKLFF.

The chain has TRBV30 and TRBJ2-2; 12 bases line up with TRBD1. This CDR3 contains 15 residues. Trimming cost V 5 bases and J 8 bases; bases outside gene matches: 9. Germline loops: CDR1 GTSNPN, CDR2 SVGIG (reference sequence). CDR3 protein: CAWDGGQGARGELFF. In nucleotides, the CDR3 is TGTGCCTGGGACGGGGGACAGGGGGCGCGTGGGGAGCTGTTTTTT. Drawing the rest from reference TRBV30 and TRBJ2-2, the complete variable domain is SQTIHQWPATLVQPVGSPLSLECTVEGTSNPNLYWYRQAAGRGLQLLFYSVGIGQISSEVPQNLSASRPQDRQFILSSKKLLLSDSGFYLCAWDGGQGARGELFFGEGSRLTVL.

The V gene is TRBV5-1, the J gene TRBJ2-1; the D gene could be TRBD1 or TRBD2 (5 bases each). This CDR3 contains 15 residues. The germline V gene encodes CDR1 SGHRS and CDR2 YFSETQ. V dropped 3 bases and J dropped 3 bases, with 13 bases sitting between them. DNA of the CDR3: TGCGCCAGCAGCTGGAACGGGGCGGACTACAATGAGCAGTTCTTC. It is translated as CASSWNGADYNEQFF.

V usage is TRBV18 and J usage is TRBJ2-5; TRBD2 matches 7 bases. The V segment lost 3 bases and the J segment 0 bases; nucleotides outside the gene matches: 7. The CDR3 runs 16 residues. Per the germline V gene, CDR1 is KGHSH and CDR2 is LQKENI. CDR3 sequence: CASSPASGSNQETQYF. DNA of the CDR3: TGTGCCAGCTCACCGGCTAGCGGATCGAACCAAGAGACCCAGTACTTC.

V gene TRBV19 combines with J gene TRBJ1-1; the D gene is possibly TRBD1 (6 bases). The CDR3 is made up of 14 amino acids. Looked up from germline, CDR1 is LNHDA and CDR2 is SQIVND (reference sequence). Trimming cost V 4 bases and J 5 bases, with 14 bases left between them. In DNA form, the CDR3 reads TGTGCCAGTAGTAAAGGCAGGGGAAGGACTGAAGCTTTCTTT. This codes for CASSKGRGRTEAFF.

The chain has TRBV19 and TRBJ1-4; 10 bases match TRBD1. The CDR3 has 15 amino acids. With V trimmed by 4 bases and J by 2 bases, 1 base remained unmatched. Germline V CDR1 and CDR2: LNHDA, SQIVND (reference sequence). CDR3 coding DNA: TGTGCCAGTAGTACGGGACAGGGGACTAATGAAAAACTGTTTTTT. This encodes CASSTGQGTNEKLFF.

This chain joins TRBV5-1 and TRBJ1-3; TRBD1 is a possible D gene (5 bases). The V and J ends lost 4 bases and 1 base respectively, with 18 bases between them. CDR3 length equals 17 residues. CDR1 and CDR2 from the germline V gene are SGHRS and YFSETQ. CDR3 nucleotides: TGCGCCAGCAGCGTGGCGGCCGTGGGGCAGTCTGGAAACACCATATATTTT. It specifies CASSVAAVGQSGNTIYF.

This clone was observed a single time. The genes are TRBV18 and TRBJ2-5, with unresolved D. V was clipped by 3 bases and J by 1 base, with 3 bases between them. Germline CDR1 and CDR2: KGHSH and LQKENI. This CDR3 has 12 residues. The chain's CDR3 is CASSPPQETQYF. The CDR3 DNA reads as TGTGCCAGCTCACCCCCCCAAGAGACCCAGTACTTC.

J is TRBJ1-2 and V is TRBV9, with a weak D call TRBD1 (6 bases). The CDR3 length is 16 residues. V was cut by 0 bases and J by 4 bases, with 16 bases left in between. Germline CDR1 is SGDLS and CDR2 is YYNGEE. The CDR3 DNA follows: TGTGCCAGCAGCGTAGGGGGTCGGGGGGCAGTCTATGGCTACACCTTC. Translated, it gives CASSVGGRGAVYGYTF.